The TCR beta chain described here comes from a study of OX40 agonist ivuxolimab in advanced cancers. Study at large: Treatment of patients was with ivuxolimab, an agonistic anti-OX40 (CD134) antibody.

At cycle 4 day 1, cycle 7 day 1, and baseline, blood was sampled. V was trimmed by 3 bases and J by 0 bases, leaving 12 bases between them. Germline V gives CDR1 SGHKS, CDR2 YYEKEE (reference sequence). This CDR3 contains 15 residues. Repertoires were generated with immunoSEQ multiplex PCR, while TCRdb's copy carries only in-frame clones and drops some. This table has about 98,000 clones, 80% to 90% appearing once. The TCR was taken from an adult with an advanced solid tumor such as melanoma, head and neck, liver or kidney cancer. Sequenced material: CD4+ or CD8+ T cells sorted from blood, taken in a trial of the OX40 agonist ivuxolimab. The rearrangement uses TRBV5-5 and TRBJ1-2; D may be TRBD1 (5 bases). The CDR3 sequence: CASSSIDRANYGYTF. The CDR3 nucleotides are TGTGCCAGCAGCTCGATAGACAGAGCTAACTATGGCTACACCTTC.